The rows below give T cell receptor beta chains drawn from one sample of a study of T-cell memory formation after mild COVID-19. TCRdb called the 5' RACE reads again in MiXCR, with one record for every CDR3 protein. The sample consists of about 290,000 distinct CDR3 sequences, 15% of them appearing once. Material for sequencing was PBMCs or a T cell subset sorted from them (not recorded which). The receptors derive from a man in his late teens or twenties who had mild COVID-19 (a few samples of this study predate the infection). Cell type and time point are not known. CDR3s include the opening cysteine and the closing phenylalanine or tryptophan. Fields, in order: CDR3 protein, CDR3 DNA, clone size, V gene, D gene, J gene. The D gene is left open where the match is weak. A row's size may be missing; if present it is once, few, many or a size class.

CDR3aa: CASSLTHRETQYF; CDR3nt: TGTGCCAGCAGTCTAACCCATAGAGAGACCCAGTACTTC; abundance: NA; v_gene: TRBV7-3; d_gene: NA; j_gene: TRBJ2-5
CDR3aa: CASSLESGGADTQYF; CDR3nt: TGTGCCAGCAGCCTAGAAAGCGGGGGGGCGGATACGCAGTATTTT; abundance: few; v_gene: TRBV12-3/TRBV12-4; d_gene: TRBD2; j_gene: TRBJ2-3
CDR3aa: CASSDLAGTDTQYF; CDR3nt: TGCGCCAGCAGCGACCTAGCGGGCACAGATACGCAGTATTTT; abundance: many; v_gene: TRBV5-1; d_gene: TRBD2; j_gene: TRBJ2-3
CDR3aa: CAIGSYQETQYF; CDR3nt: TGTGCCATTGGTAGTTACCAAGAGACCCAGTACTTC; abundance: few; v_gene: TRBV7-2; d_gene: NA; j_gene: TRBJ2-5
CDR3aa: CAIRPSGGPPQRGELFF; CDR3nt: TGTGCCATCAGGCCTAGCGGGGGACCCCCCCAGAGAGGGGAGCTGTTTTTT; abundance: few; v_gene: TRBV10-3; d_gene: TRBD2; j_gene: TRBJ2-2
CDR3aa: CASSWAADYSNQPQHF; CDR3nt: TGTGCCAGCAGTTGGGCGGCAGATTATAGCAATCAGCCCCAGCATTTT; abundance: NA; v_gene: TRBV12-3/TRBV12-4; d_gene: NA; j_gene: TRBJ1-5
CDR3aa: CAISAGQGQPQHF; CDR3nt: TGTGCCATCAGTGCCGGACAGGGACAGCCCCAGCATTTT; abundance: NA; v_gene: TRBV10-3; d_gene: TRBD1; j_gene: TRBJ1-5
CDR3aa: CASMGRGRRVAFF; CDR3nt: TGTGCCAGCATGGGGCGGGGGCGCCGGGTCGCTTTCTTT; abundance: few; v_gene: TRBV7-8; d_gene: NA; j_gene: TRBJ1-1
CDR3aa: CASRGGGSWQPQHF; CDR3nt: TGTGCCAGCAGAGGGGGGGGGTCGTGGCAGCCCCAGCATTTT; abundance: many; v_gene: TRBV6-1; d_gene: NA; j_gene: TRBJ1-5
CDR3aa: CASSVGWGYEQYF; CDR3nt: TGTGCCAGCAGCGTAGGGTGGGGCTACGAGCAGTACTTC; abundance: NA; v_gene: TRBV9; d_gene: NA; j_gene: TRBJ2-7
CDR3aa: CASSSGLEQFF; CDR3nt: TGTGCCAGCAGCTCGGGACTTGAGCAGTTCTTC; abundance: NA; v_gene: TRBV7-9; d_gene: NA; j_gene: TRBJ2-1
CDR3aa: CASSYSSPGRADTQYF; CDR3nt: TGTGCCAGCAGTTACTCGTCACCAGGGAGGGCAGATACGCAGTATTTT; abundance: few; v_gene: TRBV6-5; d_gene: TRBD2; j_gene: TRBJ2-3
CDR3aa: CASSVGPLVGSPLHF; CDR3nt: TGTGCCAGCAGCGTCGGGCCGCTGGTGGGGTCACCCCTCCACTTT; abundance: few; v_gene: TRBV9; d_gene: NA; j_gene: TRBJ1-6
CDR3aa: CASSPSPTDTQYF; CDR3nt: TGTGCCAGCAGCCCGTCGCCGACGGATACGCAGTATTTT; abundance: few; v_gene: TRBV11-2; d_gene: NA; j_gene: TRBJ2-3
CDR3aa: CASSIQGVTDTQYF; CDR3nt: TGTGCCAGCAGCATACAGGGGGTCACAGATACGCAGTATTTT; abundance: NA; v_gene: TRBV6-5; d_gene: TRBD1; j_gene: TRBJ2-3
CDR3aa: CASSAQETYEQYF; CDR3nt: TGCGCCAGCAGCGCACAGGAGACCTACGAGCAGTACTTC; abundance: NA; v_gene: TRBV5-1; d_gene: NA; j_gene: TRBJ2-7
CDR3aa: CASSLVLLRYEQYF; CDR3nt: TGTGCCAGCAGCTTGGTTCTGCTGCGCTACGAGCAGTACTTC; abundance: NA; v_gene: TRBV7-2; d_gene: NA; j_gene: TRBJ2-7
CDR3aa: CATLAGIYNEQFF; CDR3nt: TGTGCCACCCTAGCGGGGATCTACAATGAGCAGTTCTTC; abundance: NA; v_gene: TRBV6-6; d_gene: TRBD2; j_gene: TRBJ2-1
CDR3aa: CASSRGLDYGELFF; CDR3nt: TGCGCCAGCAGCCGGGGACTAGACTACGGGGAGCTGTTTTTT; abundance: few; v_gene: TRBV4-1; d_gene: TRBD2; j_gene: TRBJ2-2
CDR3aa: CASSEWASGGDTQYF; CDR3nt: TGTGCCAGCAGTGAATGGGCTAGCGGGGGAGATACGCAGTATTTT; abundance: few; v_gene: TRBV2; d_gene: TRBD2; j_gene: TRBJ2-3
CDR3aa: CASSALGYGYTF; CDR3nt: TGTGCCAGCAGCGCCCTTGGCTATGGCTACACCTTC; abundance: few; v_gene: TRBV11-2; d_gene: NA; j_gene: TRBJ1-2
CDR3aa: CSARDAGDHITDTQYF; CDR3nt: TGCAGTGCTAGAGATGCGGGGGACCACATAACAGATACGCAGTATTTT; abundance: NA; v_gene: TRBV20-1; d_gene: TRBD2; j_gene: TRBJ2-3
CDR3aa: CASSLGSLYEQYF; CDR3nt: TGCGCCAGCAGCCTGGGGAGCCTCTACGAGCAGTACTTC; abundance: NA; v_gene: TRBV5-1; d_gene: NA; j_gene: TRBJ2-7
CDR3aa: CASSVLTSGANGYTF; CDR3nt: TGTGCCAGCAGCGTCCTGACGAGCGGAGCTAATGGCTACACCTTC; abundance: NA; v_gene: TRBV9; d_gene: NA; j_gene: TRBJ1-2
CDR3aa: CASIPGGGQPQHF; CDR3nt: TGTGCCAGCATTCCCGGGGGGGGGCAGCCCCAGCATTTT; abundance: NA; v_gene: TRBV6-6; d_gene: NA; j_gene: TRBJ1-5
CDR3aa: CASSGTGGTDTQYF; CDR3nt: TGTGCCAGCAGTGGGACAGGGGGCACAGATACGCAGTATTTT; abundance: many; v_gene: TRBV6-4; d_gene: TRBD1; j_gene: TRBJ2-3
CDR3aa: CASSSSIPLGTQYF; CDR3nt: TGTGCCAGCAGCTCCTCTATCCCCCTGGGGACCCAGTACTTC; abundance: NA; v_gene: TRBV7-2; d_gene: NA; j_gene: TRBJ2-5
CDR3aa: CASSPRTGYYNEQFF; CDR3nt: TGTGCCAGCAGCCCACGGACAGGGTACTACAATGAGCAGTTCTTC; abundance: NA; v_gene: TRBV7-9; d_gene: TRBD1; j_gene: TRBJ2-1
CDR3aa: CAWSPGPARDTQYF; CDR3nt: TGTGCCTGGAGTCCAGGACCTGCACGGGATACGCAGTATTTT; abundance: NA; v_gene: TRBV30; d_gene: NA; j_gene: TRBJ2-3
CDR3aa: CSASKGTGNTIYF; CDR3nt: TGCAGTGCTAGCAAGGGAACTGGAAACACCATATATTTT; abundance: few; v_gene: TRBV20-1; d_gene: NA; j_gene: TRBJ1-3
CDR3aa: CSAHRTSTDTQYF; CDR3nt: TGCAGTGCCCACCGCACTAGCACAGATACGCAGTATTTT; abundance: few; v_gene: TRBV20-1; d_gene: NA; j_gene: TRBJ2-3
CDR3aa: CAISVAALETQYF; CDR3nt: TGTGCCATCAGTGTCGCGGCACTGGAGACCCAGTACTTC; abundance: NA; v_gene: TRBV10-3; d_gene: NA; j_gene: TRBJ2-5
CDR3aa: CASSRPSGDTQYF; CDR3nt: TGCGCCAGCAGCCGACCCTCAGGGGATACGCAGTATTTT; abundance: many; v_gene: TRBV4-1; d_gene: NA; j_gene: TRBJ2-3
CDR3aa: CASSRHGRPGWDTQYF; CDR3nt: TGTGCCAGCAGCCGACATGGCAGACCGGGGTGGGATACGCAGTATTTT; abundance: NA; v_gene: TRBV3-1; d_gene: NA; j_gene: TRBJ2-3
CDR3aa: CAISESKAGSPLHF; CDR3nt: TGTGCCATCAGTGAGTCGAAAGCGGGGTCACCCCTCCACTTT; abundance: NA; v_gene: TRBV10-3; d_gene: NA; j_gene: TRBJ1-6
CDR3aa: CASSLAGPETQYF; CDR3nt: TGTGCCAGCAGCTTAGCCGGCCCAGAGACCCAGTACTTC; abundance: many; v_gene: TRBV7-9; d_gene: NA; j_gene: TRBJ2-5
CDR3aa: CAWSAGVDTQYF; CDR3nt: TGTGCCTGGAGTGCCGGGGTGGATACGCAGTATTTT; abundance: NA; v_gene: TRBV30; d_gene: NA; j_gene: TRBJ2-3
CDR3aa: CASTPPGTSTEAFF; CDR3nt: TGTGCCAGCACCCCCCCGGGGACCTCCACTGAAGCTTTCTTT; abundance: few; v_gene: TRBV7-9; d_gene: NA; j_gene: TRBJ1-1
CDR3aa: CASSFGLLGTGGNQETQYF; CDR3nt: TGTGCCAGCAGTTTCGGTCTCCTGGGGACAGGGGGTAACCAAGAGACCCAGTACTTC; abundance: NA; v_gene: TRBV28; d_gene: TRBD1; j_gene: TRBJ2-5
CDR3aa: CASRTRRRSGYTF; CDR3nt: TGTGCCAGCAGGACCCGACGGAGGAGTGGCTACACCTTC; abundance: NA; v_gene: TRBV6-5; d_gene: NA; j_gene: TRBJ1-2
CDR3aa: CSARLTGGRAQYF; CDR3nt: TGCAGTGCTAGATTGACGGGGGGGCGGGCCCAGTACTTC; abundance: NA; v_gene: TRBV20-1; d_gene: TRBD2; j_gene: TRBJ2-5
CDR3aa: CASSFIGTGSNEQFF; CDR3nt: TGTGCCAGCAGCTTTATCGGGACAGGGAGCAATGAGCAGTTCTTC; abundance: few; v_gene: TRBV7-2; d_gene: TRBD1; j_gene: TRBJ2-1
CDR3aa: CASSLVSGNSGYTF; CDR3nt: TGTGCCAGCAGCTTAGTTTCAGGGAACAGCGGCTACACCTTC; abundance: NA; v_gene: TRBV7-2; d_gene: NA; j_gene: TRBJ1-2
CDR3aa: CASSLLGRESETQYF; CDR3nt: TGTGCCAGCAGCTTACTCGGGCGGGAATCAGAGACCCAGTACTTC; abundance: many; v_gene: TRBV11-2; d_gene: NA; j_gene: TRBJ2-5
CDR3aa: CASRRARDSYGYTF; CDR3nt: TGTGCCAGCAGACGAGCCCGGGACAGCTATGGCTACACCTTC; abundance: few; v_gene: TRBV7-9; d_gene: TRBD1; j_gene: TRBJ1-2
CDR3aa: CASSSQGGDPYTGELFF; CDR3nt: TGTGCCAGCAGCAGCCAGGGGGGGGACCCCTACACCGGGGAGCTGTTTTTT; abundance: many; v_gene: TRBV7-6; d_gene: NA; j_gene: TRBJ2-2
CDR3aa: CASSQEKRGGFQLTQYF; CDR3nt: TGTGCCAGCAGCCAAGAGAAGCGGGGGGGATTCCAGCTTACGCAGTATTTT; abundance: NA; v_gene: TRBV4-2; d_gene: TRBD2; j_gene: TRBJ2-3
CDR3aa: CSASRDRDEAFF; CDR3nt: TGCAGTGCGAGCCGGGACAGGGATGAAGCTTTCTTT; abundance: few; v_gene: TRBV20-1; d_gene: TRBD1; j_gene: TRBJ1-1
CDR3aa: CASSQDYYADTQYF; CDR3nt: TGCGCCAGTTCCCAGGACTATTACGCAGATACGCAGTATTTT; abundance: few; v_gene: TRBV4-3; d_gene: NA; j_gene: TRBJ2-3
CDR3aa: CASSQGRSQETQYF; CDR3nt: TGTGCCAGCAGCCAGGGACGCTCGCAAGAGACCCAGTACTTC; abundance: NA; v_gene: TRBV9; d_gene: NA; j_gene: TRBJ2-5
CDR3aa: CASNAPATRRSNEQFF; CDR3nt: TGTGCCAGCAATGCCCCCGCGACTAGGCGGAGCAATGAGCAGTTCTTC; abundance: few; v_gene: TRBV2; d_gene: NA; j_gene: TRBJ2-1